These T cell receptor beta chains were read from a single sample in a study of blood T cell repertoires in COVID-19. This table comes from immunoSEQ multiplex PCR, and its TCRdb copy is limited to in-frame clones, with some not included. The sample has roughly 180,000 clones, roughly 92% seen once. Source material: peripheral blood. The receptors derive from a man under 40 with COVID-19, enrolled during active disease. Each CDR3 is given with its conserved first and last residue. Fields, in order: V gene, D gene, J gene, clone size, CDR3 DNA, CDR3 protein. D genes are given only for firm matches. Size is stated for part of the rows, as once, few or many counts, or as a class when the clone is expanded.

v_call: TRBV7-6; d_call: NA; j_call: TRBJ1-1; clone_size: NA; cdr3_nt: TGTGCCAGCAGCTTCGGGGGGCGCGGACGGAACACTGAAGCTTTCTTT; cdr3_aa: CASSFGGRGRNTEAFF
v_call: TRBV10-3; d_call: TRBD1; j_call: TRBJ2-1; clone_size: NA; cdr3_nt: TGTGCCATCAGGCCACAGGGGGCCCTTAACAATGAGCAGTTCTTC; cdr3_aa: CAIRPQGALNNEQFF
v_call: TRBV18; d_call: TRBD1; j_call: TRBJ1-1; clone_size: NA; cdr3_nt: TGTGCCAGCTCACCACGGACAGGGGAAGCTTTCTTT; cdr3_aa: CASSPRTGEAFF
v_call: TRBV19; d_call: NA; j_call: TRBJ1-6; clone_size: NA; cdr3_nt: TGTGCCAGTAGTATATCGGGGGGATCCTATAATTCACCCCTCCACTTT; cdr3_aa: CASSISGGSYNSPLHF
v_call: TRBV6-2/TRBV6-3; d_call: NA; j_call: TRBJ2-7; clone_size: few; cdr3_nt: TGTGCCAGCAGTTATAACAGCTACGAGCAGTACTTC; cdr3_aa: CASSYNSYEQYF
v_call: TRBV4-2; d_call: TRBD2; j_call: TRBJ2-2; clone_size: NA; cdr3_nt: TGTGCCAGCAGCCCCTCGACGGGGGGGAGGAACACCGGGGAGCTGTTTTTT; cdr3_aa: CASSPSTGGRNTGELFF
v_call: TRBV5-1; d_call: TRBD1; j_call: TRBJ2-1; clone_size: NA; cdr3_nt: TGCGCCAGCAGCTTCGGGACAGGGGTCAATGAGCAGTTCTTC; cdr3_aa: CASSFGTGVNEQFF
v_call: TRBV27; d_call: NA; j_call: TRBJ2-6; clone_size: NA; cdr3_nt: TGTGCCAGCACCCGGGACTTCTCTGGGGCCAACGTCCTGACTTTC; cdr3_aa: CASTRDFSGANVLTF
v_call: TRBV27; d_call: TRBD1; j_call: TRBJ2-7; clone_size: NA; cdr3_nt: TGTGCCAGCAGTCCGGACAGGCCTACCAGCTCCTACGAGCAGTACTTC; cdr3_aa: CASSPDRPTSSYEQYF
v_call: TRBV30; d_call: TRBD2; j_call: TRBJ2-5; clone_size: NA; cdr3_nt: TGTGCCTGGAGCGGGGGGACCCAAGAGACCCAGTACTTC; cdr3_aa: CAWSGGTQETQYF
v_call: TRBV3-1/TRBV3-2; d_call: NA; j_call: TRBJ1-1; clone_size: NA; cdr3_nt: TGTGCCAGCAGCTACAGGGTGACCACTGAAGCTTTCTTT; cdr3_aa: CASSYRVTTEAFF
v_call: TRBV14; d_call: NA; j_call: TRBJ1-1; clone_size: NA; cdr3_nt: TGTGCCAGCAGCGCGGGGCGCCGGACCACTGAAGCTTTCTTT; cdr3_aa: CASSAGRRTTEAFF
v_call: TRBV5-4; d_call: TRBD2; j_call: TRBJ2-7; clone_size: NA; cdr3_nt: TGTGCCAGCAGCCCGCCTCGCAGGACTAGCACCTACGAGCAGTACTTC; cdr3_aa: CASSPPRRTSTYEQYF
v_call: TRBV7-2; d_call: TRBD1; j_call: TRBJ1-1; clone_size: NA; cdr3_nt: TGTGCCAGTCTCCAGGGGGCGTTCAGCACTGAAGCTTTCTTT; cdr3_aa: CASLQGAFSTEAFF
v_call: TRBV6-1; d_call: NA; j_call: TRBJ1-3; clone_size: NA; cdr3_nt: TGTGCCAGCAGTGAATACGACAGATCTGGAAACACCATATATTTT; cdr3_aa: CASSEYDRSGNTIYF
v_call: TRBV29-1; d_call: TRBD2; j_call: TRBJ2-5; clone_size: NA; cdr3_nt: TGCAGCGCCAACTCTGGGACTAAGGAGACCCAGTACTTC; cdr3_aa: CSANSGTKETQYF
v_call: TRBV7-9; d_call: TRBD1; j_call: TRBJ1-4; clone_size: NA; cdr3_nt: TGTGCCAGCAGCTCGACAGGGGTTAATGAAAAACTGTTTTTT; cdr3_aa: CASSSTGVNEKLFF
v_call: TRBV5-1; d_call: NA; j_call: TRBJ1-2; clone_size: NA; cdr3_nt: TGCGCCAGCAGCTTGGAGACCCAAGGGGCTGGCTACACCTTC; cdr3_aa: CASSLETQGAGYTF
v_call: TRBV19; d_call: NA; j_call: TRBJ1-5; clone_size: once; cdr3_nt: TGTGCCAGTAGTATAGAACAGGGCTGGGGTCAGCCCCAGCATTTT; cdr3_aa: CASSIEQGWGQPQHF
v_call: TRBV3-1/TRBV3-2; d_call: TRBD2; j_call: TRBJ2-1; clone_size: once; cdr3_nt: TGTGCCAGCAGCCAAGTAGTTAGCGGGGGGGCCTTCTACAATGAGCAGTTCTTC; cdr3_aa: CASSQVVSGGAFYNEQFF
v_call: TRBV6-2/TRBV6-3; d_call: NA; j_call: TRBJ1-4; clone_size: NA; cdr3_nt: TGTGCCAGCAGTTACCCGGAGGGTGCTAATGAAAAACTGTTTTTT; cdr3_aa: CASSYPEGANEKLFF
v_call: TRBV6-5; d_call: NA; j_call: TRBJ2-2; clone_size: once; cdr3_nt: TGTGCCAGCTCAGAAGGGGACACCGGGGAGCTGTTTTTT; cdr3_aa: CASSEGDTGELFF
v_call: TRBV4-1; d_call: NA; j_call: TRBJ2-4; clone_size: NA; cdr3_nt: TGCGCCAGCAGCCTTACTAGCCCACCCGCCAAAAACATTCAGTACTTC; cdr3_aa: CASSLTSPPAKNIQYF
v_call: TRBV27; d_call: NA; j_call: TRBJ1-6; clone_size: NA; cdr3_nt: TGTGCCAGCAGTTTATCATGGAGCAGCCTCAACTCCTATAATTCACCCCTCCACTTT; cdr3_aa: CASSLSWSSLNSYNSPLHF
v_call: TRBV5-1; d_call: NA; j_call: TRBJ2-3; clone_size: NA; cdr3_nt: TGCGCCAGCAGCCTAAGTGGTAGCGTGGGGGATACGCAGTATTTT; cdr3_aa: CASSLSGSVGDTQYF
v_call: TRBV6-5; d_call: TRBD1; j_call: TRBJ1-2; clone_size: NA; cdr3_nt: TGTGCCAGCAGTAGGAGACAGGGGTCGGGTGGCTACACCTTC; cdr3_aa: CASSRRQGSGGYTF
v_call: TRBV7-2; d_call: NA; j_call: TRBJ2-7; clone_size: NA; cdr3_nt: TGTGCCAGCAGCTTAGTTACACAGTTCGGCGCCGAGCAGTACTTC; cdr3_aa: CASSLVTQFGAEQYF
v_call: TRBV5-5; d_call: NA; j_call: TRBJ1-3; clone_size: NA; cdr3_nt: TGTGCCAGCAGCTTGGCGACAGTGAGCTCTGGAAACACCATATATTTT; cdr3_aa: CASSLATVSSGNTIYF
v_call: TRBV18; d_call: NA; j_call: TRBJ1-3; clone_size: NA; cdr3_nt: TGTGCCAGCTCACCTTCTGTAGGGGATTCTGGAAACACCATATATTTT; cdr3_aa: CASSPSVGDSGNTIYF
v_call: TRBV28; d_call: NA; j_call: TRBJ1-5; clone_size: NA; cdr3_nt: TGTGCCAGCAGCGGAGGCTCTGCCCATCAGCCCCAGCATTTT; cdr3_aa: CASSGGSAHQPQHF
v_call: TRBV25-1; d_call: TRBD1; j_call: TRBJ2-5; clone_size: NA; cdr3_nt: TGTGCCAGCAGTGCCCGGACAGGAAAAGAGACCCAGTACTTC; cdr3_aa: CASSARTGKETQYF
v_call: TRBV27; d_call: TRBD1; j_call: TRBJ1-2; clone_size: NA; cdr3_nt: TGTGCCAGCAGTTTAATACAGGGGGCGGGCTACACCTTC; cdr3_aa: CASSLIQGAGYTF
v_call: TRBV19; d_call: NA; j_call: TRBJ1-2; clone_size: NA; cdr3_nt: TGTGCCAGCAGACAGAATGGCTACACCTTC; cdr3_aa: CASRQNGYTF
v_call: TRBV11-2; d_call: NA; j_call: TRBJ2-7; clone_size: NA; cdr3_nt: TGTGCCAGCAGGCAGCCGGGCGGAGGGGTCAACGAGCAGTACTTC; cdr3_aa: CASRQPGGGVNEQYF
v_call: TRBV9; d_call: NA; j_call: TRBJ2-3; clone_size: NA; cdr3_nt: TGTGCCAGCAGCCCTGGGGTAGGGGCAGATACGCAGTATTTT; cdr3_aa: CASSPGVGADTQYF
v_call: TRBV21-1; d_call: NA; j_call: TRBJ1-3; clone_size: NA; cdr3_nt: TGTGCCAGCAGCAAGAAGGGACAGATACAGGACACCATATATTTT; cdr3_aa: CASSKKGQIQDTIYF
v_call: TRBV19; d_call: TRBD1; j_call: TRBJ1-1; clone_size: NA; cdr3_nt: TGTGCCAGTAGTAACCGGGACAGGGGGCTAAACACTGAAGCTTTCTTT; cdr3_aa: CASSNRDRGLNTEAFF
v_call: TRBV5-1; d_call: TRBD2; j_call: TRBJ2-3; clone_size: NA; cdr3_nt: TGCGCCAGCAGCCCCCTAGCGGGGGCTAGCACAGATACGCAGTATTTT; cdr3_aa: CASSPLAGASTDTQYF
v_call: TRBV27; d_call: NA; j_call: TRBJ1-1; clone_size: NA; cdr3_nt: TGTGCCAGCAGTCCGGGTCCCTTGGGGCCCACTGAAGCTTTCTTT; cdr3_aa: CASSPGPLGPTEAFF
v_call: TRBV4-1; d_call: NA; j_call: TRBJ1-6; clone_size: NA; cdr3_nt: TGCGCCAGCAGCCAAGGCCGACAGGCAGCCCTTAATTCACCCCTCCACTTT; cdr3_aa: CASSQGRQAALNSPLHF
v_call: TRBV19; d_call: NA; j_call: TRBJ2-5; clone_size: NA; cdr3_nt: TGTGCCAGTAGTATAGTGGGGGGGCGGGAGACCCAGTACTTC; cdr3_aa: CASSIVGGRETQYF
v_call: TRBV7-9; d_call: TRBD1; j_call: TRBJ1-1; clone_size: NA; cdr3_nt: TGTGCCAGCAGCCGGACAGGGTACGGGGCTTTCTTT; cdr3_aa: CASSRTGYGAFF
v_call: TRBV4-2; d_call: NA; j_call: TRBJ1-4; clone_size: NA; cdr3_nt: TGTGCCAGCAGCCAAGTCAGGTGGAATGGTAATGAAAAACTGTTTTTT; cdr3_aa: CASSQVRWNGNEKLFF
v_call: TRBV2; d_call: NA; j_call: TRBJ2-2; clone_size: once; cdr3_nt: TGTGCCAGCAGTGAAGCGCTTCTAGGGGGCGGGGAGCTGTTTTTT; cdr3_aa: CASSEALLGGGELFF
v_call: TRBV6-1; d_call: TRBD1; j_call: TRBJ1-1; clone_size: once; cdr3_nt: TGTGCCAGCAGTGAGGGACAGGGGGCATGGACTGAAGCTTTCTTT; cdr3_aa: CASSEGQGAWTEAFF
v_call: TRBV4-1; d_call: NA; j_call: TRBJ1-5; clone_size: NA; cdr3_nt: TGCGCCAGCAGCCAAGGGACAGATAGCAATCAGCCCCAGCATTTT; cdr3_aa: CASSQGTDSNQPQHF
v_call: TRBV21-1; d_call: NA; j_call: TRBJ1-3; clone_size: NA; cdr3_nt: TGTGCCAGCAGCAAATTTAAGAGGGGGAGAAACACCATATATTTT; cdr3_aa: CASSKFKRGRNTIYF
v_call: TRBV6-6; d_call: TRBD1; j_call: TRBJ2-5; clone_size: NA; cdr3_nt: TGTGCCAGCAGTTGGCGGGACAGGGGGCGAACGGAGACCCAGTACTTC; cdr3_aa: CASSWRDRGRTETQYF
v_call: TRBV29-1; d_call: NA; j_call: TRBJ2-1; clone_size: NA; cdr3_nt: TGCAGCGTTGCGGCAGGGTTGGGGCAGTTCTTC; cdr3_aa: CSVAAGLGQFF
v_call: TRBV7-6; d_call: NA; j_call: TRBJ1-2; clone_size: NA; cdr3_nt: TGTGCCAGCAGCCCCCCGGATGGCTACACCTTC; cdr3_aa: CASSPPDGYTF
v_call: TRBV6-5; d_call: TRBD1; j_call: TRBJ2-7; clone_size: NA; cdr3_nt: TGTGCCAGCAGACGTCAACAGGGGATACCCTACGAGCAGTACTTC; cdr3_aa: CASRRQQGIPYEQYF
v_call: TRBV2; d_call: TRBD1; j_call: TRBJ2-1; clone_size: NA; cdr3_nt: TGTGCCAGTACTCAGGGGGCCGGTGAGCAGTTCTTC; cdr3_aa: CASTQGAGEQFF
v_call: TRBV10-2; d_call: NA; j_call: TRBJ2-1; clone_size: NA; cdr3_nt: TGCGCCAGCAGTGAGTCGACCCCAGGCGAGCAGTTCTTC; cdr3_aa: CASSESTPGEQFF
v_call: TRBV28; d_call: TRBD2; j_call: TRBJ2-2; clone_size: NA; cdr3_nt: TGTGCCAGCAGTTCGTTTGGACTAGCGGGGGCCATTACGAACACCGGGGAGCTGTTTTTT; cdr3_aa: CASSSFGLAGAITNTGELFF
v_call: TRBV4-1; d_call: TRBD2; j_call: TRBJ2-5; clone_size: NA; cdr3_nt: TGCGCCAGCAGCCAAGGTCCCCAAATAGCGGGGGGCCGAGAGACCCAGTACTTC; cdr3_aa: CASSQGPQIAGGRETQYF
v_call: TRBV7-9; d_call: NA; j_call: TRBJ1-3; clone_size: NA; cdr3_nt: TGTGCCAGCAGCTTAGGCGGGAGCTCTGGAAACACCATATATTTT; cdr3_aa: CASSLGGSSGNTIYF
v_call: TRBV19; d_call: TRBD1; j_call: TRBJ1-6; clone_size: NA; cdr3_nt: TGTGCCAGTAGTACTCTCAGACAGGGTGATCGGAGGAATTCACCCCTCCACTTT; cdr3_aa: CASSTLRQGDRRNSPLHF
v_call: TRBV7-2; d_call: NA; j_call: TRBJ2-6; clone_size: NA; cdr3_nt: TGTGCCAGCAGGCGACAGTTCTCTGGGGCCAACGTCCTGACTTTC; cdr3_aa: CASRRQFSGANVLTF